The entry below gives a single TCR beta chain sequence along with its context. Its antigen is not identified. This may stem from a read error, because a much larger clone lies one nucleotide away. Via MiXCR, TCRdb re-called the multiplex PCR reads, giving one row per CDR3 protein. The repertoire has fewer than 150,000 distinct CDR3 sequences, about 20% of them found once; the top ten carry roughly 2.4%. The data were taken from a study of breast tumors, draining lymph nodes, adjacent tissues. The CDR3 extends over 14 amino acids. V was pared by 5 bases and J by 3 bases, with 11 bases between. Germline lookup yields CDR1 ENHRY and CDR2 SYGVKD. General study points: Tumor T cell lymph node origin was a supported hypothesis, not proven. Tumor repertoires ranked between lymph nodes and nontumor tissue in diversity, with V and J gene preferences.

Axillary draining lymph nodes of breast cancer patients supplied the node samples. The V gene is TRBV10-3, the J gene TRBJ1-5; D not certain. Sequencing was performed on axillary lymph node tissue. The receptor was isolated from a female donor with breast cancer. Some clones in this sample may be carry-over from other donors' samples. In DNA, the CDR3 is TGTGCCATCAGTACTCAGAGGGACAATCAGCCCCAGCATTTT. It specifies CAISTQRDNQPQHF.